This TCR beta chain was profiled in a study of STAT3 mutations in large granular lymphocyte leukemia. Generated by immunoSEQ multiplex PCR, the TCRdb table keeps only in-frame clones and is missing some. The repertoire holds about 20,000 clones, with around 92% as singletons. Study results and caveats: At least one immunodominant TCR beta clonotype appeared in every T-cell large granular lymphocyte leukemia patient.

Concerning this clone: What it recognizes is unknown.

V was pared by 8 bases and J by 4 bases, with 6 bases of the junction left unmatched. Germline V lookup: CDR1 SGHVS, CDR2 FQNEAQ. The CDR3 runs to 14 residues. The source material was peripheral blood mononuclear cells. The sequence was obtained from a man aged 55 to 69 with T-cell large granular lymphocyte leukemia. Some clones in this sample may be carry-over from other donors' samples. V is TRBV7-8 and J is TRBJ2-5, with 11 bases fitting TRBD2. Written as DNA, the CDR3 is TGTGCCAGCGATAGCGGGGGGGGTAGAGAGACCCAGTACTTC. Amino acid sequence: CASDSGGGRETQYF. The full variable domain, completed using reference TRBV7-8 and TRBJ2-5, is GAGVSQSPRYKVAKRGQDVALRCDPISGHVSLFWYQQALGQGPEFLTYFQNEAQLDKSGLPSDRFFAERPEGSVSTLKIQRTQQEDSAVYLCASDSGGGRETQYFGPGTRLLVL.